These T cell receptor beta chains were read from a single sample in a study of blood T cell repertoires in COVID-19. Sequencing used immunoSEQ multiplex PCR; TCRdb keeps in-frame clones, though not all of them. In the table there are about 380,000 clones, approximately 80% of which are singletons. The specimen sequenced was peripheral blood. The receptor source for this set is a human donor with acute or convalescent COVID-19. The donor label of this sample is uncertain. Both conserved end residues are part of each CDR3. A D gene is named only where the DNA matches it firmly. Size is stated for part of the rows, as once, few or many counts, or as a class when the clone is expanded.

NA | NA | TRBJ1-1 | TRBV23-1 | TGCGCCAGCAGTCAATTTACCGGACACGGGAGCACTGAAGCTTTCTTT | CASSQFTGHGSTEAFF
NA | TRBD1 | TRBJ2-2 | TRBV19 | TGTGCCAGTAGTACTTTCTCCGGGACAGACAACACCGGGGAGCTGTTTTTT | CASSTFSGTDNTGELFF
NA | TRBD2 | TRBJ2-7 | TRBV2 | TGTGCCAGCAGGATCGGGGGGGGGACACCCTACGAGCAGTACTTC | CASRIGGGTPYEQYF
NA | NA | TRBJ1-2 | TRBV6-5 | TGTGCCAGCAGTAAACTAGGACAGCGCTATGGCTACACCTTC | CASSKLGQRYGYTF
NA | NA | TRBJ1-2 | TRBV2 | TGTGCCAGCAGTAGGAGGCCAGGGGAATCCTACACCTTC | CASSRRPGESYTF
NA | NA | TRBJ1-2 | TRBV28 | TGTGCCAGCAGTTCAGGCCTCGGGGGATCCTGGAAAGGCTACACCTTC | CASSSGLGGSWKGYTF
once | TRBD2 | TRBJ2-1 | TRBV3-1/TRBV3-2 | TGTGCCAGCAGCCACACTAGCGGTCGGGGAAAGGAGTACAATGAGCAGTTCTTC | CASSHTSGRGKEYNEQFF
NA | TRBD1 | TRBJ1-5 | TRBV6-4 | TGTGCCAGTCCCGACCGGGACAGGGAGGACAATCAGCCCCAGCATTTT | CASPDRDREDNQPQHF
NA | TRBD1 | TRBJ1-2 | TRBV18 | TGTGCCAGCTCACCCGGGACAGTCACTAACTATGGCTACACCTTC | CASSPGTVTNYGYTF
once | TRBD2 | TRBJ2-7 | TRBV6-5 | TGTGCCAGCAGTCGTAGCGGGGGGATCTACGAGCAGTACTTC | CASSRSGGIYEQYF
NA | NA | TRBJ1-2 | TRBV4-1 | TGCGCCAGCAGCCAAGATAGTCGTAGGGGAGGAGACTACACCTTC | CASSQDSRRGGDYTF
NA | TRBD1 | TRBJ1-5 | TRBV20-1 | TGCAGTGCTAGTCCCGGGACAGGGGGCAAGGGCAATCAGCCCCAGCATTTT | CSASPGTGGKGNQPQHF
NA | NA | TRBJ1-5 | TRBV30 | TGTGCCTGGAGTTCCGTCGGCAATCAGCCCCAGCATTTT | CAWSSVGNQPQHF
NA | TRBD1 | TRBJ2-3 | TRBV28 | TGTGCCAGCAGGGACCGGACAGGGGGTGTTGATACGCAGTATTTT | CASRDRTGGVDTQYF
NA | NA | TRBJ1-6 | TRBV6-5 | TGTGCCAGCAGTTACCGACAGTCAAATTCACCCCTCCACTTT | CASSYRQSNSPLHF
few | TRBD2 | TRBJ2-1 | TRBV5-4 | TGTGCCAGCAGACCGGCCCCTAGCGGGTTAAATGAGCAGTTCTTC | CASRPAPSGLNEQFF
NA | NA | TRBJ2-3 | TRBV12-5 | TGTGCTAGTGGTTTACCAGGGGCGGTTGCAGATACGCAGTATTTT | CASGLPGAVADTQYF
NA | TRBD2 | TRBJ2-1 | TRBV4-2 | TGTGCCAGCAGCGGGGAAGGACTAGCATCTTACAATGAGCAGTTCTTC | CASSGEGLASYNEQFF
NA | TRBD2 | TRBJ2-1 | TRBV6-2/TRBV6-3 | TGTGCCAGCAGTTACTCAGTCGGGACTAGCGCGAACAATGAGCAGTTCTTC | CASSYSVGTSANNEQFF
NA | TRBD1 | TRBJ1-2 | TRBV28 | TGTGCCAGCAGTCCGCCGGACAGGGGTCGGGGCTACACCTTC | CASSPPDRGRGYTF
NA | NA | TRBJ1-1 | TRBV6-6 | TGTGCCAGCTTTCCGCGCCGAGAGGGTTCCACTGAAGCTTTCTTT | CASFPRREGSTEAFF
NA | TRBD2 | TRBJ2-7 | TRBV2 | TGTGCCAGCAGTGAAAGACTAGCGGGGGGGTCCTACGAGCAGTACTTC | CASSERLAGGSYEQYF
NA | NA | TRBJ1-1 | TRBV29-1 | TGCAGCGTTGAAGCCCCTGACAGATCCACTGAAGCTTTCTTT | CSVEAPDRSTEAFF
once | NA | TRBJ2-3 | TRBV28 | TGTGCCAGCAGGCGTGACAGCTTCACAGATACGCAGTATTTT | CASRRDSFTDTQYF
NA | TRBD2 | TRBJ2-4 | TRBV27 | TGTGCCAGCAGTCCATCCCTGACTAGCGAGGCCAAAAACATTCAGTACTTC | CASSPSLTSEAKNIQYF
few | TRBD1 | TRBJ1-3 | TRBV28 | TGTGCCAGCAGTGGACAGGGTTCCTCTGGAAACACCATATATTTT | CASSGQGSSGNTIYF
NA | TRBD2 | TRBJ2-5 | TRBV29-1 | TGCAGCGTGCGGGGGGGCTTGGAGACCCAGTACTTC | CSVRGGLETQYF
NA | TRBD1 | TRBJ2-1 | TRBV5-1 | TGCGCCAGCAGCTTGGGGGACAGGGTAATGAATGAGCAGTTCTTC | CASSLGDRVMNEQFF
once | TRBD1 | TRBJ2-7 | TRBV3-1/TRBV3-2 | TGTGCCAGCAGTCGGGACAGGGGGCACTACGAGCAGTACTTC | CASSRDRGHYEQYF
NA | NA | TRBJ1-1 | TRBV27 | TGTGCCAGCAGTTCTCATCCCCGTGGGCCTGAAGCTTTCTTT | CASSSHPRGPEAFF
NA | TRBD1 | TRBJ1-1 | TRBV11-2 | TGTGCCAGCAGCCTGACCCAGGGGGCGGGGACTGAAGCTTTCTTT | CASSLTQGAGTEAFF
NA | TRBD2 | TRBJ2-5 | TRBV6-5 | TGTGCCAGCAGTTACTCCTCTACGGGGGGACAAGAGACCCAGTACTTC | CASSYSSTGGQETQYF
NA | TRBD2 | TRBJ2-1 | TRBV6-6 | TGTGCCAGCAGTTACCGTCGATCAGCTAGCGGGAATTTCTTC | CASSYRRSASGNFF
NA | TRBD1 | TRBJ1-3 | TRBV4-2 | TGTGCCAGCAGCCGACAGGGGGCGCTGGAAGGAAACACCATATATTTT | CASSRQGALEGNTIYF
NA | NA | TRBJ1-6 | TRBV19 | TGTGCCAGTAACTTCCAGGGTAATTCACCCCTCCACTTT | CASNFQGNSPLHF
NA | TRBD1 | TRBJ1-2 | TRBV29-1 | TGCAGCGTCAGAACACCTCCGGGACAGGGTGGTTATGGCTACACCTTC | CSVRTPPGQGGYGYTF
once | TRBD2 | TRBJ2-7 | TRBV19 | TGTGCCAGTAGTTCAACATTACTAGCGGGAGCTTCCTACGAGCAGTACTTC | CASSSTLLAGASYEQYF
NA | TRBD2 | TRBJ2-7 | TRBV19 | TGTGCCAGTAGCACGGGACTAGCGGGGGCCTACGAGCAGTACTTC | CASSTGLAGAYEQYF
NA | NA | TRBJ2-3 | TRBV10-1 | TGCGCCAGCAGTTCGGGGTCTGCCACAGATACGCAGTATTTT | CASSSGSATDTQYF
few | TRBD1 | TRBJ1-2 | TRBV29-1 | TGCAGCGTTCGGCTGGACAGGGGGTTCTATGGCTACACCTTC | CSVRLDRGFYGYTF
NA | NA | TRBJ2-3 | TRBV5-4 | TGTGCCAGCAGCTTGGATCGGGGTACGCAGTATTTT | CASSLDRGTQYF
many | TRBD1 | TRBJ2-5 | TRBV6-5 | TGTGCCAGCAGTTCAGACCTCGGACAGGGTAAAGAGACCCAGTACTTC | CASSSDLGQGKETQYF